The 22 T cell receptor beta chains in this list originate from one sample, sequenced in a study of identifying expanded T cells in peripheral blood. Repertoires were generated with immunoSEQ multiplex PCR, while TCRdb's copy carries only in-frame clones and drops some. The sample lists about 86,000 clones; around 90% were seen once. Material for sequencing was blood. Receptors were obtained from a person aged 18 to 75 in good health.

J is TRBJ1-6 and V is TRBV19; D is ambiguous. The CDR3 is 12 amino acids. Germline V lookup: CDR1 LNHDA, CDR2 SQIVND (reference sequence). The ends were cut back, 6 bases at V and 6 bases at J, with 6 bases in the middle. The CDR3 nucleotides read TGTGCCAGTAGCCGTGGTAATTCACCCCTCCACTTT. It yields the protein CASSRGNSPLHF.

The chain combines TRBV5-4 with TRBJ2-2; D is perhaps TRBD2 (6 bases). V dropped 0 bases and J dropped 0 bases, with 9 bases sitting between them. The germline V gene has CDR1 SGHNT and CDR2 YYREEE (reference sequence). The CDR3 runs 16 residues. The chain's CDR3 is CASSLGGGTNTGELFF. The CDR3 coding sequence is TGTGCCAGCAGCTTGGGCGGAGGGACGAACACCGGGGAGCTGTTTTTT.

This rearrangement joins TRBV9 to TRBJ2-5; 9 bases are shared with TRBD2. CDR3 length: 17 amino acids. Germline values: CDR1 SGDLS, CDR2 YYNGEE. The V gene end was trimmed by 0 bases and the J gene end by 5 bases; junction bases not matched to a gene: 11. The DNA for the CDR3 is TGTGCCAGCAGCGTAGAGGGTAGCGGGAGAGGGGAGGAGACCCAGTACTTC. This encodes CASSVEGSGRGEETQYF.

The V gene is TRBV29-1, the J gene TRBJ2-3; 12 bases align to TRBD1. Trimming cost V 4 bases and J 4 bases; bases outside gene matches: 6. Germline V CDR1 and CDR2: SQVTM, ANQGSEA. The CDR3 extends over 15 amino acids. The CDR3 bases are TGCAGCGTTGGGGGGACAGGGGGCGATCCAGATACGCAGTATTTT. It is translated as CSVGGTGGDPDTQYF.

CDR3 loop: CASSSLAGWNEQFF. The CDR3 DNA reads as TGCGCCAGCAGTTCCCTAGCGGGCTGGAATGAGCAGTTCTTC. This sequence joins TRBV5-1 and TRBJ2-1; 8 nucleotides align to TRBD2. Germline lookup yields CDR1 SGHRS and CDR2 YFSETQ. V trimming: 5 bases; J trimming: 7 bases; junction bases outside the gene matches: 8. The CDR3 runs 14 residues.

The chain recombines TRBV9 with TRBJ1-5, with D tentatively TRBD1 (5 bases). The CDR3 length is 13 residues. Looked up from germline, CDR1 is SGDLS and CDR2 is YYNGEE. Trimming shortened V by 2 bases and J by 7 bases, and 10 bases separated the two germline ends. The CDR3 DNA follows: TGTGCCAGCAGCGTGGGGGAGGGGCAGCCCCAGCATTTT. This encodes CASSVGEGQPQHF.

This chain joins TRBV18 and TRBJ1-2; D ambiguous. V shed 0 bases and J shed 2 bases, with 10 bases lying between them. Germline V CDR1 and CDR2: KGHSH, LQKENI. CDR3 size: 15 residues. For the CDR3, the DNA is TGTGCCAGCTCACCACCGGAGGGTCGGAACTATGGCTACACCTTC. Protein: CASSPPEGRNYGYTF.

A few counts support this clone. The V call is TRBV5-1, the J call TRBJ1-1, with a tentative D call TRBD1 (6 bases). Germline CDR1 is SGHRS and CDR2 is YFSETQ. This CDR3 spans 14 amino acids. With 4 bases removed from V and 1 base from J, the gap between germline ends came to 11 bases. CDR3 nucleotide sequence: TGCGCCAGCAGCCGAGGACAGTGGAACACTGAAGCTTTCTTT. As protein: CASSRGQWNTEAFF.

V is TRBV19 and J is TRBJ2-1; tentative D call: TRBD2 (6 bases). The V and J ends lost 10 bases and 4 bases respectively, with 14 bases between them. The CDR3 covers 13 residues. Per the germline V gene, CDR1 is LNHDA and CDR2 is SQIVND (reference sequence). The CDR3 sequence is CATEGLRYNEQFF. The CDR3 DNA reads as TGTGCCACCGAGGGACTGAGATACAATGAGCAGTTCTTC.

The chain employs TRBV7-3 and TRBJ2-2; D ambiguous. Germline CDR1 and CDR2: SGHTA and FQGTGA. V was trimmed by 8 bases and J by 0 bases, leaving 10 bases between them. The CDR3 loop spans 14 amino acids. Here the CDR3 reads CASSLTANTGELFF. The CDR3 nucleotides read TGTGCCAGCTCCCTCACCGCGAACACCGGGGAGCTGTTTTTT.

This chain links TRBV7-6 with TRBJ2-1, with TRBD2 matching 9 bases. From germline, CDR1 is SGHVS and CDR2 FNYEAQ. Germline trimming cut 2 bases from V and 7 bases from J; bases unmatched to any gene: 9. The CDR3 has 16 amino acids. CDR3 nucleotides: TGTGCCAGCAGCTTAAGCGGGCGGGGGGGCCAAAATGAGCAGTTCTTC. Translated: CASSLSGRGGQNEQFF.

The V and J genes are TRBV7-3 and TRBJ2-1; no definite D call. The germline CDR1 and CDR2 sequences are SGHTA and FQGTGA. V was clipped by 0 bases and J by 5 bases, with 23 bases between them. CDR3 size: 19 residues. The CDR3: CASSLTATALGFSDNEQFF. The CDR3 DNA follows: TGTGCCAGCAGCTTAACCGCCACGGCGTTAGGATTTTCTGACAATGAGCAGTTCTTC.

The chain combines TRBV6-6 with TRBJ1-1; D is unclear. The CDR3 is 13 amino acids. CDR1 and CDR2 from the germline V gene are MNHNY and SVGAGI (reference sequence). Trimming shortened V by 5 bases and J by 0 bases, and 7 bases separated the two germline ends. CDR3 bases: TGTGCCAGCAGTACACTTATGAACACTGAAGCTTTCTTT. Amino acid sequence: CASSTLMNTEAFF.

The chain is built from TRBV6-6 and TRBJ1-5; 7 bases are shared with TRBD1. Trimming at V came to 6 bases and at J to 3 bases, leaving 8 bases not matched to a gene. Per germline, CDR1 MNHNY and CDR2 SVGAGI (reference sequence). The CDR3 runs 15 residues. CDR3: CASSPTGRNNQPQHF. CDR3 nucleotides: TGTGCCAGCAGCCCGACAGGGAGGAACAATCAGCCCCAGCATTTT.

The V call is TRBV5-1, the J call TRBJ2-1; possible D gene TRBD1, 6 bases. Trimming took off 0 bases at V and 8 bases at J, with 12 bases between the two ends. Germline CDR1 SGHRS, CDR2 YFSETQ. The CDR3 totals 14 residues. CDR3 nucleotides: TGCGCCAGCAGCTTGGGACAGGTTCTTGATGAGCAGTTCTTC. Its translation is CASSLGQVLDEQFF.

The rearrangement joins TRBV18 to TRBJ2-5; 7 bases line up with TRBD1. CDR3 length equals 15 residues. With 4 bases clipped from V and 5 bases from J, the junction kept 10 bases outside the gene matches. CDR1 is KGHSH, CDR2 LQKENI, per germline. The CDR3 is CASSQTGTEGETQYF. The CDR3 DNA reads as TGTGCCAGCTCACAAACCGGGACAGAGGGGGAGACCCAGTACTTC.

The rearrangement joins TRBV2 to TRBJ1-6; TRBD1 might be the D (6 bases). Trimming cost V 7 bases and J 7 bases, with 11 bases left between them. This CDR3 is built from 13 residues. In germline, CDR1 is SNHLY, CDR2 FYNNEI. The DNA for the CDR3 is TGTGCCAGCAATGGACAGTTAAATTCACCCCTCCACTTT. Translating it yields CASNGQLNSPLHF.

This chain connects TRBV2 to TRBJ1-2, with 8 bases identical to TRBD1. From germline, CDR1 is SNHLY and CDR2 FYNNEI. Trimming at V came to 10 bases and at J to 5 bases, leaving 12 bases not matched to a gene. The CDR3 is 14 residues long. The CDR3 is CAILLLDRVYGYTF. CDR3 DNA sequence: TGTGCCATTCTACTCCTGGACAGGGTATATGGCTACACCTTC.

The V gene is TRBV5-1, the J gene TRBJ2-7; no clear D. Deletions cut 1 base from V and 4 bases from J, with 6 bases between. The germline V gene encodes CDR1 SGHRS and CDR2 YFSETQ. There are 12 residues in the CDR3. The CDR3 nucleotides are TGCGCCAGCAGCTTGTCAGGTTACGAGCAGTACTTC. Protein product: CASSLSGYEQYF.

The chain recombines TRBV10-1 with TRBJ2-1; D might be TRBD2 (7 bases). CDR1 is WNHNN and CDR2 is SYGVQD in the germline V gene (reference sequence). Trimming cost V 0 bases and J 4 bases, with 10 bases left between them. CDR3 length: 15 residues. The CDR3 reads CASSESGGGYNEQFF. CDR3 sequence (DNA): TGCGCCAGCAGTGAGTCAGGGGGGGGGTACAATGAGCAGTTCTTC.

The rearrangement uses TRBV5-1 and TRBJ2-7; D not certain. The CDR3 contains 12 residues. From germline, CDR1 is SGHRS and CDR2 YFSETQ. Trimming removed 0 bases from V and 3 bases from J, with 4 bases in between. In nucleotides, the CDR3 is TGCGCCAGCAGCTTGGGGGACTACGAGCAGTACTTC. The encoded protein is CASSLGDYEQYF.

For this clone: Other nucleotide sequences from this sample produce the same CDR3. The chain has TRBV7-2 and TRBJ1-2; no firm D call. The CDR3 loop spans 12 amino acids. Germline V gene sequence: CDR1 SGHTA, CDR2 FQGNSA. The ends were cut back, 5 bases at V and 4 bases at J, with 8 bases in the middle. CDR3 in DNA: TGTGCCAGCAGCCTCGCGGGCTATGGCTACACCTTC. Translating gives CASSLAGYGYTF.